Described below is a single TCR beta chain sequence and its context. No antigen is known for it. The source of the sample is a study of Graves' ophthalmopathy and Graves' hyperthyroidism. Broader study findings: The model predicted ophthalmopathy progression with about 71% sensitivity and less than 85% specificity. Blood also contained most of the expanded thyroid clonotypes above 0.001 frequency.

CDR1 SEHNR and CDR2 FQNEAQ come from the germline V gene (reference sequence). The CDR3 totals 14 residues. Trimming took 5 bases from V and 0 from J, leaving 7 bases between them. Beta-chain TCR CDR3 regions were amplified from RNA transcripts. Following a first-round RT-PCR that used HTBI primers, a second-round multiplex PCR was carried out. TCRdb redid the calling of the multiplex PCR reads with MiXCR, one entry per CDR3 protein. The sample lists a few hundred thousand distinct CDR3 sequences, approximately 35% occurring once. This TCR was sampled from an adult man with Graves' hyperthyroidism. The specimen sequenced was peripheral blood or thyroid tissue (not recorded which). The chain recombines TRBV7-9 with TRBJ2-2; D call uncertain. The CDR3 DNA is TGTGCCAGCAGCCAAGACCCGAACACCGGGGAGCTGTTTTTT. Translated, it gives CASSQDPNTGELFF.